A single sample gave rise to the 2 T cell receptor beta chains below, sequenced in a study of cytomegalovirus exposure and HLA in healthy donors. The PCR ran on 60 Vbeta and 13 Jbeta primers. The protocol was immunoSEQ multiplex PCR, while the TCRdb copy is restricted to in-frame clones and leaves out a portion. The table has fewer than 200,000 clones, around 68% seen once. The material sequenced was PBMCs. The source of these receptors is a man aged 50 to 59 in good health and CMV-seronegative.

CDR3: CSVCPGGSGTDTQYF. CDR3 in DNA: TGCAGCGTGTGCCCCGGGGGGTCTGGCACAGATACGCAGTATTTT. The gene calls are TRBV29-1 and TRBJ2-3, with 7 bases aligning to TRBD2. CDR1 and CDR2 (germline): SQVTM, ANQGSEA. The ends lost 6 bases at V and 1 base at J; junction bases unmatched: 10. The CDR3 is 15 residues long.

Concerning this clone: The junction departs from germline at one end; a sequencing error may be responsible. The chain combines TRBV27 with TRBJ1-1, with D possibly TRBD1 on 5 matching bases. Germline V CDR1 and CDR2: MNHEY, SMNVEV (reference sequence). The CDR3 is 10 residues long. The CDR3 protein is CASSLSTELF. The CDR3 DNA reads TGTGCCAGCAGTTTATCGACAGAGCTATTT.